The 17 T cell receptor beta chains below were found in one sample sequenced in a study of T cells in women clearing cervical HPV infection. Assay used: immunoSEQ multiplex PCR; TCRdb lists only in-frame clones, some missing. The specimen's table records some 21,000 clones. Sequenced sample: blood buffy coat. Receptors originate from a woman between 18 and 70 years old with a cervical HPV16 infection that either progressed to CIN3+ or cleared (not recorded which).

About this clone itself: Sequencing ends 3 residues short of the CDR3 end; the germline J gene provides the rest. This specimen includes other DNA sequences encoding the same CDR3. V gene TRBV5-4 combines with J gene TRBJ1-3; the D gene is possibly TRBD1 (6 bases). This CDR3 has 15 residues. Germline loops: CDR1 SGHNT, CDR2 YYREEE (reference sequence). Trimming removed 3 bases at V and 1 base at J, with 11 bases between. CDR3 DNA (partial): TGTGCCAGCAGCTCGCCGACAGGTTCTGGAAACACC. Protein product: CASSSPTGSGNT. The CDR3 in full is CASSSPTGSGNTIYF.

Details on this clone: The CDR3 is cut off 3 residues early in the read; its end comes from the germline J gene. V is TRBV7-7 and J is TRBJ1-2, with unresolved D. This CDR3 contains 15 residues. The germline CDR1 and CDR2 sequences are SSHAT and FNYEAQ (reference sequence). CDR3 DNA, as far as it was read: TGTGCCAGCAGCTTAGGTAGCGGGAGTTTATACGAC. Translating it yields CASSLGSGSLYD. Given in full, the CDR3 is CASSLGSGSLYDYTF. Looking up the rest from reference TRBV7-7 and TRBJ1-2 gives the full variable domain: GAGVSQSPRYKVTKRGQDVTLRCDPISSHATLYWYQQALGQGPEFLTYFNYEAQPDKSGLPSDRFSAERPEGSISTLTIQRTEQRDSAMYRCASSLGSGSLYDYTFGSGTRLTVV.

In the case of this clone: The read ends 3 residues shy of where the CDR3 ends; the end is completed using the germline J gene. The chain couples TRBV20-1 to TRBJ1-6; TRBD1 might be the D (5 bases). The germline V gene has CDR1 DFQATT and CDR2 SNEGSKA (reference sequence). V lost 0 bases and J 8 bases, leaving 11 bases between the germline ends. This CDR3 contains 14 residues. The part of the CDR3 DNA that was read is TGCAGTGCTAGAGATGAGGCCAGGGATTCACCC. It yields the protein CSARDEARDSP. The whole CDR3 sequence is CSARDEARDSPLHF.

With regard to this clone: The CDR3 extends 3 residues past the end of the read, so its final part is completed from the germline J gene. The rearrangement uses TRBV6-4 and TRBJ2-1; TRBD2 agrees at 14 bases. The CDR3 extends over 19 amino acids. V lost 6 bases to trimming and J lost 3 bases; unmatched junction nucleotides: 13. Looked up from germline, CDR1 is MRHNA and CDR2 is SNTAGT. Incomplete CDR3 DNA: TGTGCCAGCAGCGACAGCTATCCGGGACTAGCGGGAGTCTACAATGAG. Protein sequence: CASSDSYPGLAGVYNE. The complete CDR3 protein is CASSDSYPGLAGVYNEQFF.

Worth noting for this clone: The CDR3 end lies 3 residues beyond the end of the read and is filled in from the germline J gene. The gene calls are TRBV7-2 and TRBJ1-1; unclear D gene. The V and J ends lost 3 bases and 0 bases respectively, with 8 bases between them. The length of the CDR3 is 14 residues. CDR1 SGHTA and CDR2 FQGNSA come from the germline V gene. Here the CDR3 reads CASSLTAVNTEAFF. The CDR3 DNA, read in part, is TGTGCCAGCAGCTTGACTGCTGTGAACACTGAA. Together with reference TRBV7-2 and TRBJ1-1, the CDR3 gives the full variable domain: GAGVSQSPSNKVTEKGKDVELRCDPISGHTALYWYRQSLGQGLEFLIYFQGNSAPDKSGLPSDRFSAERTGGSVSTLTIQRTQQEDSAVYLCASSLTAVNTEAFFGQGTRLTVV.

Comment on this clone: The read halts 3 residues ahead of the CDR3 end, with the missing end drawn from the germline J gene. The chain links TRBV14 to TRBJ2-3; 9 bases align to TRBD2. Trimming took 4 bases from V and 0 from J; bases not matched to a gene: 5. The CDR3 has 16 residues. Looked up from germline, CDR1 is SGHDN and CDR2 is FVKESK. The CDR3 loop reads CASSPFSGRSTDTQYF. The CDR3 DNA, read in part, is TGTGCCAGCAGCCCGTTTAGCGGGAGAAGCACAGATACG. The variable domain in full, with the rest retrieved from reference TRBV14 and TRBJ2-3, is EAGVTQFPSHSVIEKGQTVTLRCDPISGHDNLYWYRRVMGKEIKFLLHFVKESKQDESGMPNNRFLAERTGGTYSTLKVQPAELEDSGVYFCASSPFSGRSTDTQYFGPGTRLTVL.

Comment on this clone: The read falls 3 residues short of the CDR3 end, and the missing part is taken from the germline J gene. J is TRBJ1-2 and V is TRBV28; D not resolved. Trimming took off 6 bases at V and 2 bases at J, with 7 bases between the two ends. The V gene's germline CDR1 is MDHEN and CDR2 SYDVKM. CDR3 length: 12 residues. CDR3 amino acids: CASRTGNYGYTF. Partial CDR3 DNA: TGTGCCAGCAGAACGGGGAACTATGGC.

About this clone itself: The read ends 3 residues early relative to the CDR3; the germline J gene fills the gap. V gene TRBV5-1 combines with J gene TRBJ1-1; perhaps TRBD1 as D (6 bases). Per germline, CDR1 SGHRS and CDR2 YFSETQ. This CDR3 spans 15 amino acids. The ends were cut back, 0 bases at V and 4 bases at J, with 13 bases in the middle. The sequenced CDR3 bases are TGCGCCAGCAGCTTGGGTGGGGGGGCTGGCACTGAA. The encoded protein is CASSLGGGAGTE. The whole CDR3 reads CASSLGGGAGTEAFF.

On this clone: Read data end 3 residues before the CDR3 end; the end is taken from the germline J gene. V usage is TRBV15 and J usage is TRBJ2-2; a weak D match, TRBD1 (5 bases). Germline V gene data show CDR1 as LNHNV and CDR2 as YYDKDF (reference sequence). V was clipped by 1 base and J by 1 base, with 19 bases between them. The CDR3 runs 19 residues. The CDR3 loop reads CATSRALGPSPGNTGELFF. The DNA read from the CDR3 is TGTGCCACCAGCAGAGCACTGGGGCCGTCCCCAGGGAACACCGGGGAG.

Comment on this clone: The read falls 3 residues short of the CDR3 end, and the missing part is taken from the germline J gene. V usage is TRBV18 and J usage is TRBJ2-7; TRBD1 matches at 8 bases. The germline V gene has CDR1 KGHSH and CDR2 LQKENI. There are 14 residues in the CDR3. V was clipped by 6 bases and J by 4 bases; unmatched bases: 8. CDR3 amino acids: CASSTRDRSYEQYF. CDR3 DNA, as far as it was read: TGTGCCAGCTCTACCCGGGACAGGAGTTACGAG.

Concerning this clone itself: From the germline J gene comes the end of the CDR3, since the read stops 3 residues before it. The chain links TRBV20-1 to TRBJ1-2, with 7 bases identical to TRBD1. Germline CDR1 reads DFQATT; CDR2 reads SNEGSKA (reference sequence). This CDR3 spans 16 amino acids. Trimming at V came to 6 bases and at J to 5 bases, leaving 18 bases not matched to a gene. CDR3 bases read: TGCAGTGCGCCTAGGGGACAGAGAGCGGTCTTATATGGC. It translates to CSAPRGQRAVLYG. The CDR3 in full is CSAPRGQRAVLYGYTF.

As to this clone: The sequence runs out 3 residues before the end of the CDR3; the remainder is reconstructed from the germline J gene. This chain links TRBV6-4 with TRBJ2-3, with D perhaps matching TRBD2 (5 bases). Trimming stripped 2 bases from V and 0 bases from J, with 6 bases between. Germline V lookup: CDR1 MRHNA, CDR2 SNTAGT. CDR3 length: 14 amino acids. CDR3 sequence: CASSDGGSTDTQYF. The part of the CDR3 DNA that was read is TGTGCCAGCAGTGACGGCGGGAGCACAGATACG.

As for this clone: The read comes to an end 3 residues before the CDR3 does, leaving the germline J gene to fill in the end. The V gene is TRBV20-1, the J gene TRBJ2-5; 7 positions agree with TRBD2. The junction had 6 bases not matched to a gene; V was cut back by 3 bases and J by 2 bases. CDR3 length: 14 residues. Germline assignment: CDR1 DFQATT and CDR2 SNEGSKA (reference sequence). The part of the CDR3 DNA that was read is TGCAGTGCTAGCTCGGGACTAATACAAGAGACC. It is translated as CSASSGLIQET. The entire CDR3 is CSASSGLIQETQYF.

The part of the CDR3 DNA that was read is TGCAGTGCTAGAGATCGCGGGAGCAGACCCGAG. Translating it yields CSARDRGSRPE. In full, the CDR3 reads CSARDRGSRPEQYF. The rearrangement uses TRBV20-1 and TRBJ2-7, with TRBD2 identical over 7 bases. The sequenced fragment ends 3 residues before the CDR3 boundary, so the rest is inferred from the germline J gene. The V gene's germline CDR1 is DFQATT and CDR2 SNEGSKA (reference sequence). This CDR3 has 14 residues. The V segment lost 0 bases and the J segment 6 bases; nucleotides outside the gene matches: 8.

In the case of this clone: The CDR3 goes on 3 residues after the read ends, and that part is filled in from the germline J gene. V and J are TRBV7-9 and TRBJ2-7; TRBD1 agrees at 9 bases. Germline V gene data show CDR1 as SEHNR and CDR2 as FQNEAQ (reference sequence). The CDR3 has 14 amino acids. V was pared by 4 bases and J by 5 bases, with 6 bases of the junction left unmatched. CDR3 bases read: TGTGCCAGCAGCTCGGGACAGGGTTATGACGAG. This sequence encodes CASSSGQGYDE. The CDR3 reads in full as CASSSGQGYDEQYF.

The part of the CDR3 DNA that was read is TGTGCCAGCAGCCCCCGGACAGGGTCTTACAATGAG. Translation gives CASSPRTGSYNE. The complete CDR3 reads CASSPRTGSYNEQFF. The rearrangement links TRBV11-1 to TRBJ2-1; 8 bases match TRBD1. The CDR3 end lies 3 residues beyond the end of the read and is filled in from the germline J gene. After removal of 5 bases from V and 4 bases from J, the junction contained 7 bases not matched to a gene. Germline assignment: CDR1 SGHAT and CDR2 FQDESV (reference sequence). The CDR3 covers 15 residues. The whole variable domain, remainder taken from reference TRBV11-1 and TRBJ2-1, is EAEVAQSPRYKITEKSQAVAFWCDPISGHATLYWYRQILGQGPELLVQFQDESVVDDSQLPKDRFSAERLKGVDSTLKIQPAELGDSAMYLCASSPRTGSYNEQFFGPGTRLTVL.

CDR3 DNA (partial): TGCGCCAGCAGTGGACAGGAACAAGAGACC. It codes for CASSGQEQET. The complete CDR3 reads CASSGQEQETQYF. This chain connects TRBV10-1 to TRBJ2-5; possible D gene TRBD1, 6 bases. The read gets to within 3 residues of the CDR3 end, and the germline J gene fills in the rest. The V gene's germline CDR1 is WNHNN and CDR2 SYGVQD (reference sequence). The CDR3 covers 13 residues. V was trimmed by 4 bases and J by 2 bases, leaving 8 bases between them.